This T cell receptor (beta chain) is from a study of blood T cell repertoires in COVID-19. TCRdb's copy holds only in-frame clones and misses some; the assay was immunoSEQ multiplex PCR. The profile shows a few hundred thousand clones, around 82% of them singletons. V lost 4 bases and J lost 4, with 12 bases in between. The CDR3 is made up of 13 amino acids. This TCR derives from a woman aged 25 to 39 who had recovered from COVID-19. V usage is TRBV5-3 and J usage is TRBJ2-7; no reliable D call. TRBV5-3 is sorted into the ORF group, with uncertain function. Sequenced sample: peripheral blood. The CDR3 DNA reads TGTGCCAGAAGCCAAGGAGACGGGTACGAGCAGTACTTC. It is translated as CARSQGDGYEQYF.